These 4 T cell receptor beta chains were sequenced from one sample in a study of T cell responses to AZD1222 COVID-19 vaccine (dated by TCRdb to the early 2020s). Library preparation used the immunoSEQ multiplex PCR assay. TCRdb holds this immuneACCESS table with in-frame rearrangements only. Some clones are missing; in checked studies, unresolved V genes explain under half, and the rest has no known cause. This sample lists roughly 99,000 clones; 90% to 95% were detected once. About 8.1% of the sample is in the top ten clones. This sample's time point label indicates: about 28 days (+/-7) after the second vaccine dose. The sequenced sample was peripheral blood, obtained 28 days after the second AZD1222 dose. These receptors were taken from an adult who received the AZD1222 COVID-19 vaccine.

The CDR3 reads CASGPLGTEETQYF. The CDR3 DNA is TGTGCCAGCGGCCCCCTAGGTACGGAAGAGACCCAGTACTTC. The chain combines TRBV3-1 (or the pseudogene TRBV3-2) with TRBJ2-5; D uncertain. The CDR3 extends over 14 amino acids. The V end was cut by 8 bases, the J end by 3 bases, with 16 bases between. CDR1 LGHDT and CDR2 YNNKEL come from the germline V gene (reference sequence).

The V gene is TRBV5-1, the J gene TRBJ2-1; a possible D gene is TRBD1 (7 bases). Germline V gene lookup returns CDR1 SGHRS and CDR2 YFSETQ. Trimming pared 3 bases from V and 7 bases from J, leaving 14 bases between. The CDR3 is 14 amino acids. CDR3 sequence: CASSWRDSENEQFF. CDR3 sequence (DNA): TGCGCCAGCAGCTGGAGGGACAGTGAAAATGAGCAGTTCTTC.

The V call is TRBV7-3, the J call TRBJ2-2; D is uncertain. CDR3 length equals 14 residues. Between the trimmed V and J ends, which lost 4 bases and 1 base, there was a span of 7 bases. Germline-derived CDR1 and CDR2 are SGHTA and FQGTGA. In DNA form, the CDR3 reads TGTGCCAGCAGCTCCTTGGAGAACACCGGGGAGCTGTTTTTT. Protein: CASSSLENTGELFF.

The chain has TRBV7-6 and TRBJ2-5, with D possibly being TRBD2 (6 bases). Germline V lookup: CDR1 SGHVS, CDR2 FNYEAQ. V was shortened by 0 bases and J by 5 bases, with 13 bases between the two germline ends. This CDR3 has 15 amino acids. In DNA form, the CDR3 reads TGTGCCAGCAGCTTAGCCCCCCTAGCGAGGGAGACCCAGTACTTC. It codes for CASSLAPLARETQYF. Together with reference TRBV7-6 and TRBJ2-5, the CDR3 gives the full variable domain: GAGVSQSPRYKVTKRGQDVALRCDPISGHVSLYWYRQALGQGPEFLTYFNYEAQQDKSGLPNDRFSAERPEGSISTLTIQRTEQRDSAMYRCASSLAPLARETQYFGPGTRLLVL.